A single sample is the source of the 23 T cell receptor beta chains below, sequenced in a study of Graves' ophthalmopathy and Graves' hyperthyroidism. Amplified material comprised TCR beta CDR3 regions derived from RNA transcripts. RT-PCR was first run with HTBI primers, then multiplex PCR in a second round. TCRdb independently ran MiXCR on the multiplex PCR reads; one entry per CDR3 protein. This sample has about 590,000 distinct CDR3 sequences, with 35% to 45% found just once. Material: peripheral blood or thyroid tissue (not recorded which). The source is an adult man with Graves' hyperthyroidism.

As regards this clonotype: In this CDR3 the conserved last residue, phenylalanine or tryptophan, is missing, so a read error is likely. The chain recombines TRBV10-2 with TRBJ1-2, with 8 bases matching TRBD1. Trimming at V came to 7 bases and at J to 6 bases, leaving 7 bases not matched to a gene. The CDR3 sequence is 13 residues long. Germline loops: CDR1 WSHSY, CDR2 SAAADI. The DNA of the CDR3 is TGCGCCAGCAATGAACAGACAGGGGATGGCTACACCCTC. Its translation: CASNEQTGDGYTL.

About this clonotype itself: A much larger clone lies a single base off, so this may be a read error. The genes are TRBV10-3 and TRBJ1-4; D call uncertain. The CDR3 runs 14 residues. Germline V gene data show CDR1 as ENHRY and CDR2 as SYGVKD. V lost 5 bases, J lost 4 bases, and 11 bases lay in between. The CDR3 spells CAISPRSFNEKLFF. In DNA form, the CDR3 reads TGTGCCATCAGTCCTAGGTCCTTTAATGAAAAACTGTTTTTT.

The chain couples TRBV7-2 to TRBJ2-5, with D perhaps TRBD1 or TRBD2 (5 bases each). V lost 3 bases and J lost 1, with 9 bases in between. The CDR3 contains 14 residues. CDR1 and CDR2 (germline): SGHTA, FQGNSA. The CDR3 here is CASSFDGGQETQYF. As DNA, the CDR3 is TGTGCCAGCAGCTTCGATGGGGGCCAAGAGACCCAGTACTTC.

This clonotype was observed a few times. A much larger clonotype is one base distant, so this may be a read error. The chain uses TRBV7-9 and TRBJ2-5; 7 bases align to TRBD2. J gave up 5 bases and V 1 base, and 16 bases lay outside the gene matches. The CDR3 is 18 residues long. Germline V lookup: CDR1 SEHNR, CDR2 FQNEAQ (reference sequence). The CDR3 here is CASSLGASGPTLAETQYF. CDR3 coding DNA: TGTGCCAGCAGCTTAGGGGCTAGCGGTCCTACCCTCGCGGAGACCCAGTACTTC.

Here the CDR3 DNA reads TGTGCCAGCAGCGCTCGCCGGGACAGGGGTTATGGCTACACCTTC. Its protein is CASSARRDRGYGYTF. V usage is TRBV7-2 and J usage is TRBJ1-2; 10 bases match TRBD1. V shed 5 bases and J 5 bases; nucleotides not matched to a gene: 8. Germline loops: CDR1 SGHTA, CDR2 FQGNSA. The CDR3 covers 15 residues.

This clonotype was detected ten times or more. Here the CDR3 DNA reads TGTGCCAGCAAATTGCCCCCGCAATTCAATCAGCCCCAGCATTTT. It encodes CASKLPPQFNQPQHF. This chain uses TRBV2 with TRBJ1-5; D is ambiguous. The CDR3 consists of 15 residues. Germline V gene sequence: CDR1 SNHLY, CDR2 FYNNEI. V gave up 7 bases and J gave up 3 bases, with 16 bases separating them.

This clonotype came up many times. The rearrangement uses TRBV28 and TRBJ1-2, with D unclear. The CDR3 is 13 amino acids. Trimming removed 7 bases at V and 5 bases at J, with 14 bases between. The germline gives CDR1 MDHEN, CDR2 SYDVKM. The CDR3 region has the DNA TGTGCCAGCATGCGGGCCAGACTGTATGGCTACACCTTC. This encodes CASMRARLYGYTF.

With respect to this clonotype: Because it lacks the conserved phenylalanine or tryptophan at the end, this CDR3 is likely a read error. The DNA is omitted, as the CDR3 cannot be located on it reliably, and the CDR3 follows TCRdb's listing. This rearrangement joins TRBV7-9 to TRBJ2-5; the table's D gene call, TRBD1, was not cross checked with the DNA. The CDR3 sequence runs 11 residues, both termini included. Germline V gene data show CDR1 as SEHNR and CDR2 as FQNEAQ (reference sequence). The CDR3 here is CASSLAQGINA.

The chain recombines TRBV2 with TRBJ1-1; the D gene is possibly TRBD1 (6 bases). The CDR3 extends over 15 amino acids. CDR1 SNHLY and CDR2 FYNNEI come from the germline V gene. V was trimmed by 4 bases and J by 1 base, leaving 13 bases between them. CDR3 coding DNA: TGTGCCAGCAGTGCCGGGAGGGACAAGAACACTGAAGCTTTCTTT. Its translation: CASSAGRDKNTEAFF.

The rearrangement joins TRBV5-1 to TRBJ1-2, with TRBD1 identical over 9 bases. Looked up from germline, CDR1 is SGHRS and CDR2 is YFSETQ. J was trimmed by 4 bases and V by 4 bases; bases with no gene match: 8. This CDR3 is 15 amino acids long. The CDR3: CASSIQGAQVYGYTF. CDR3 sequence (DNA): TGCGCCAGCAGCATACAGGGGGCGCAGGTCTATGGCTACACCTTC.

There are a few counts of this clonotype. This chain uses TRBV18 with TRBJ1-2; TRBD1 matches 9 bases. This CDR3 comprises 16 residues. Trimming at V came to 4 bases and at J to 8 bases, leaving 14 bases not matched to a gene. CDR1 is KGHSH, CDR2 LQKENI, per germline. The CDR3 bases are TGTGCCAGCTCACTCGGGACAGGGACTACGGGACTCGGCTACACCTTC. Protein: CASSLGTGTTGLGYTF.

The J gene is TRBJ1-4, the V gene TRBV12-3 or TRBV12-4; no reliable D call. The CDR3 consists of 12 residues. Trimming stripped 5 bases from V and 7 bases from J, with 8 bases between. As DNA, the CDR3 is TGTGCCAGCAGTCCAGCCTCTGAAAAACTGTTTTTT. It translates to CASSPASEKLFF.

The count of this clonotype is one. CDR3: CSTLGENTGDTEAFF. Here the CDR3 DNA reads TGCAGTACCCTGGGGGAAAACACCGGGGACACTGAAGCTTTCTTT. This rearrangement joins TRBV20-1 to TRBJ1-1, with a possible D match to TRBD1 (5 bases). Trimming pared 8 bases from V and 3 bases from J, leaving 22 bases between. The CDR3 contains 15 residues. Looked up from germline, CDR1 is DFQATT and CDR2 is SNEGSKA (reference sequence).

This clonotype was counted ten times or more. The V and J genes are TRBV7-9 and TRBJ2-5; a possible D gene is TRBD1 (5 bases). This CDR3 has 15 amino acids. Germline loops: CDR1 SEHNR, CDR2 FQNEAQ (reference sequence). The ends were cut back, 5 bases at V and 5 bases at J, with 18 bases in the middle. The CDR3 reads CASSTGVSLRETQYF. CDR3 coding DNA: TGTGCCAGCAGCACAGGTGTGAGTTTACGGGAGACCCAGTACTTC.

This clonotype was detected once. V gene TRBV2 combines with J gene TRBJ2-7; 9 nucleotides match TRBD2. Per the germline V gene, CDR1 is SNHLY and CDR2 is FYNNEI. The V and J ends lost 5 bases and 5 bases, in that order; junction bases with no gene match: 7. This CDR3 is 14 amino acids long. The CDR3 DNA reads TGTGCCAGCAGTTTAGCGGGGGTTCCCCACGAGCAGTACTTC. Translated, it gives CASSLAGVPHEQYF.

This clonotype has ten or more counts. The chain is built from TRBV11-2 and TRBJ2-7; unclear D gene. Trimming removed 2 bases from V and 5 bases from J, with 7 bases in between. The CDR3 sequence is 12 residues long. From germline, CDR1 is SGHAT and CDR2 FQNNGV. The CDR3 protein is CASSLLPNEQYF. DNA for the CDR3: TGTGCCAGCAGCTTACTTCCGAACGAGCAGTACTTC.

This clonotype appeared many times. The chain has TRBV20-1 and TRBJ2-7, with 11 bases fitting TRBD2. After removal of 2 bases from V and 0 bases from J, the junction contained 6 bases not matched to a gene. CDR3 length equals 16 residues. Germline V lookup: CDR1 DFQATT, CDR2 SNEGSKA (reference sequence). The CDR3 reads CSARLLGTSGSYEQYF. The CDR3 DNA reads TGCAGTGCTAGACTGTTAGGGACTAGCGGCTCCTACGAGCAGTACTTC.

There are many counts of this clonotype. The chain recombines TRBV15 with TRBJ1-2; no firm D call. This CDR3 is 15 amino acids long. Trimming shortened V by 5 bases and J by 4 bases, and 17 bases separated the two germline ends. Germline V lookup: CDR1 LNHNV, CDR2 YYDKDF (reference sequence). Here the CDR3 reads CATSHRESSSYGYTF. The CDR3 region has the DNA TGTGCCACCAGCCATCGGGAGTCAAGCAGCTATGGCTACACCTTC.

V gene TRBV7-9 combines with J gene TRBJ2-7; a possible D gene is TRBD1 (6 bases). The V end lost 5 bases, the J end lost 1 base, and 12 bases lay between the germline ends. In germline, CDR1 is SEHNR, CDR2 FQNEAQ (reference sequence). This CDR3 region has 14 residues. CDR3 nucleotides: TGTGCCAGCAGCCAACTGACAGGATCCTACGAGCAGTACTTC. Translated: CASSQLTGSYEQYF.

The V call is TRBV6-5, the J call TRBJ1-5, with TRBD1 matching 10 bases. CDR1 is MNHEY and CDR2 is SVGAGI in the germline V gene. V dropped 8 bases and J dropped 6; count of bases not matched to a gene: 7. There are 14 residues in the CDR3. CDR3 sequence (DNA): TGTGCCAGCGCCAGGACAGGGGGATTTCAGCCCCAGCATTTT. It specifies CASARTGGFQPQHF.

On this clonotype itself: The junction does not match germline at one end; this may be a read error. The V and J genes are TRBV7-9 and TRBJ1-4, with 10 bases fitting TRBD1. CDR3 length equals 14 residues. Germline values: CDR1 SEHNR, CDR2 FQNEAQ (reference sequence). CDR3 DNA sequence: TGCGCCAGCAGCTTTGGGACAGGGGTCGAAAAACTGTTTTTT. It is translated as CASSFGTGVEKLFF.

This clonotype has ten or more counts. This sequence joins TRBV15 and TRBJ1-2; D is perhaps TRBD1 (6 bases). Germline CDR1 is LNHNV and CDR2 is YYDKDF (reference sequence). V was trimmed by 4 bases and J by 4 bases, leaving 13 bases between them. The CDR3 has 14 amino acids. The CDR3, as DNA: TGTGCCACCAGCATAGGACAGACAGGCTATGGCTACACCTTC. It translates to CATSIGQTGYGYTF.

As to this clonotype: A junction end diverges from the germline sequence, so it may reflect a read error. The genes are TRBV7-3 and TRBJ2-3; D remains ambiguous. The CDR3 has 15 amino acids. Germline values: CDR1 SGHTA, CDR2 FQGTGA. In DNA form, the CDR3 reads TGTGCTAGCAGCTTATCCTCCGGACCGACAGATACGCAGTATTTT. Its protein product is CASSLSSGPTDTQYF.